The 8 T cell receptor beta chains below were found in one sample sequenced in a study of T cell responses to AZD1222 COVID-19 vaccine. TCRdb's table, derived via immunoSEQ multiplex PCR, lists solely in-frame clones and lacks some. The sample yields 110,000 to 150,000 clones, around nine tenths seen once. The source material was peripheral blood, sampled on day 0 of AZD1222 vaccination. These TCRs come from an adult in good health.

This sequence joins TRBV20-1 and TRBJ2-3, with 10 bases that match TRBD1. Germline CDR1 is DFQATT and CDR2 is SNEGSKA (reference sequence). The junction had 7 bases not matched to a gene; V was cut back by 3 bases and J by 1 base. The CDR3 has 16 amino acids. The CDR3 DNA reads as TGCAGTGCTAGTAACGGGGACAGGGGAGGCACAGATACGCAGTATTTT. This sequence encodes CSASNGDRGGTDTQYF.

The V and J genes are TRBV4-1 and TRBJ1-6; unclear D gene. This CDR3 is 12 amino acids long. Trimming took 1 base from V and 14 from J, leaving 9 bases between them. Germline loops: CDR1 MGHRA, CDR2 YSYEKL. The DNA for the CDR3 is TGCGCCAGCAGCCAAGTGTTTAACGCCCTCCACTTT. Translated, it gives CASSQVFNALHF.

In this sample, this clone turned up a few times. The same CDR3 arises from other DNA sequences in this sample as well. The chain links TRBV9 to TRBJ2-5; 13 bases map to TRBD2. Trimming at V came to 3 bases and at J to 4 bases, leaving 3 bases not matched to a gene. Germline assignment: CDR1 SGDLS and CDR2 YYNGEE. This CDR3 contains 15 residues. The CDR3 DNA follows: TGTGCCAGCAGCGGACTAGCGGGAGGCCCAGAGACCCAGTACTTC. Translating it yields CASSGLAGGPETQYF.

This clone has a single count. The chain employs TRBV27 and TRBJ2-7; perhaps TRBD2 as D (5 bases). Per the germline V gene, CDR1 is MNHEY and CDR2 is SMNVEV (reference sequence). This CDR3 is 14 amino acids long. With 8 bases removed from V and 2 bases from J, the gap between germline ends came to 16 bases. Written as DNA, the CDR3 is TGTGCCAGCGGACTTCGAGGGCCCCCCTACGAGCAGTACTTC. This codes for CASGLRGPPYEQYF.

J is TRBJ2-2 and V is TRBV6-5; D is ambiguous. Germline loops: CDR1 MNHEY, CDR2 SVGAGI. This CDR3 comprises 16 residues. V shed 0 bases and J shed 1 base, with 9 bases lying between them. The CDR3 bases are TGTGCCAGCAGTTACTCGGTCTACCTGAACACCGGGGAGCTGTTTTTT. Translating gives CASSYSVYLNTGELFF.

The chain links TRBV10-3 to TRBJ1-4; 7 bases line up with TRBD1. The CDR3 spans 15 residues. After removal of 8 bases from V and 5 bases from J, the junction contained 11 bases not matched to a gene. The germline V gene encodes CDR1 ENHRY and CDR2 SYGVKD. CDR3 sequence reads: CAIGKGAIGNEKLFF. The CDR3 bases are TGTGCCATCGGAAAGGGGGCTATTGGGAATGAAAAACTGTTTTTT.

The chain employs TRBV19 and TRBJ2-5, with D uncertain. The CDR3 runs 14 residues. The V end was cut by 3 bases, the J end by 4 bases, with 12 bases between. Germline-derived CDR1 and CDR2 are LNHDA and SQIVND (reference sequence). The CDR3 sequence: CASSMGNSGETQYF. The DNA of the CDR3 is TGTGCCAGTAGTATGGGGAATTCGGGAGAGACCCAGTACTTC.

The rearrangement uses TRBV20-1 and TRBJ1-2; D is undetermined. Germline V gene data show CDR1 as DFQATT and CDR2 as SNEGSKA (reference sequence). This CDR3 contains 11 residues. V was shortened by 6 bases and J by 2 bases, with 7 bases between the two germline ends. DNA of the CDR3: TGCAGTGCATGGGGAAACTATGGCTACACCTTC. This translates into CSAWGNYGYTF.